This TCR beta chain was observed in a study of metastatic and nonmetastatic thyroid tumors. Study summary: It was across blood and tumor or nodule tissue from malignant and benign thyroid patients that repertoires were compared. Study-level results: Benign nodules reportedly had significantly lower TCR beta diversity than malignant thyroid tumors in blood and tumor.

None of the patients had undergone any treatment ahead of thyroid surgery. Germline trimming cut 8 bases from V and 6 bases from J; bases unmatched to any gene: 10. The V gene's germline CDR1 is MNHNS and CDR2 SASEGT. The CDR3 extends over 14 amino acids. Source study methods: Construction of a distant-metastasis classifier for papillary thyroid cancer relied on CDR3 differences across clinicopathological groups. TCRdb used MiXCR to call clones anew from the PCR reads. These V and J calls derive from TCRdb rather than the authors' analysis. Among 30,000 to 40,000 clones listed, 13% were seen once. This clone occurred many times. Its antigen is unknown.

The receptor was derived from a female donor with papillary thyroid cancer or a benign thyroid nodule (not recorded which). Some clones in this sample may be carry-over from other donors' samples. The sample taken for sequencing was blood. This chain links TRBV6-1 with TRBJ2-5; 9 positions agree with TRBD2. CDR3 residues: CASLQAGGGKTQYF. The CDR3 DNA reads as TGTGCCAGCCTTCAGGCGGGAGGGGGGAAGACCCAGTACTTC.